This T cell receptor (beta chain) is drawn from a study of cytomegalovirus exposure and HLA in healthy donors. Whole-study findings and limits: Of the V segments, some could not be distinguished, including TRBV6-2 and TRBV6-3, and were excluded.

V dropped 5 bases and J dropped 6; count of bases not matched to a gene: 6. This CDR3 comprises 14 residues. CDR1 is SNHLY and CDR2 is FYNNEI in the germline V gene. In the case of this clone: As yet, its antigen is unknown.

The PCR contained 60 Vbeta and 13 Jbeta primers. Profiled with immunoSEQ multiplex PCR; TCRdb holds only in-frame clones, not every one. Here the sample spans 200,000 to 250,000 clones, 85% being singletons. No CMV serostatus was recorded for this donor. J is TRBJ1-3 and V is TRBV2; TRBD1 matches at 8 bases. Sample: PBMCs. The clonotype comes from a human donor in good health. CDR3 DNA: TGTGCCAGCAGTCCAGACAGGGGCCTAAACACCATATATTTT. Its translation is CASSPDRGLNTIYF.